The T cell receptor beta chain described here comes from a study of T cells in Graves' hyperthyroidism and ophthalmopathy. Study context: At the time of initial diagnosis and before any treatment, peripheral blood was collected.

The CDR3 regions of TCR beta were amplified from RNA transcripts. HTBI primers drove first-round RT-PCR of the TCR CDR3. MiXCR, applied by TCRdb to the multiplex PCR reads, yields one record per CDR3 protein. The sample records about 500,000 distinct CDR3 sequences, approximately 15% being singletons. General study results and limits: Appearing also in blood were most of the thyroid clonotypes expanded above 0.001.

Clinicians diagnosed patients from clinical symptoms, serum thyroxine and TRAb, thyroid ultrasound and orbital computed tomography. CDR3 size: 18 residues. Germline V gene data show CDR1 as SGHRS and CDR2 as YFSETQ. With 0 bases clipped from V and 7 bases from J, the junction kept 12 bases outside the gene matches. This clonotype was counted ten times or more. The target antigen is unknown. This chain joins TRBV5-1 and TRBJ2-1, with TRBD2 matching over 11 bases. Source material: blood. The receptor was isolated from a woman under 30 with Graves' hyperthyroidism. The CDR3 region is CASSLGPSLAGAGNEQFF. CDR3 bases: TGCGCCAGCAGCTTGGGCCCTTCACTAGCGGGAGCCGGAAATGAGCAGTTCTTC.